This T cell receptor (beta chain) was identified in a study of blood T cell repertoires in COVID-19. Study-level background: Some COVID-19 samples were acute and others convalescent; all came from the United States, Italy and Spain. The cDNA or gDNA used as material had been derived from T cells, B-cell-depleted T cells, or PBMCs.

Original processing methods: Amplification from reference gene primers served as the basis for estimated nucleated cell counts. This table comes from immunoSEQ multiplex PCR, and its TCRdb copy is limited to in-frame clones, with some not included. V, J and clone size are taken as reported in that table, and D and trimming were inferred from the DNA itself. This sample has around 220,000 clones, with around 86% found just once. CDR1 is MNHEY, CDR2 SMNVEV, per germline (reference sequence). CDR3 length: 15 amino acids. V was cut by 4 bases and J by 3 bases, with 15 bases left in between. The V gene is TRBV27, the J gene TRBJ1-1, with a possible D match to TRBD1 (5 bases). This receptor was obtained from a human donor in a cohort sampled during active COVID-19. The specimen sequenced was peripheral blood. DNA of the CDR3: TGTGCCAGCAGTTCCGATGGGGGAGGGGACACTGAAGCTTTCTTT. Translation gives CASSSDGGGDTEAFF.